This T cell receptor beta chain is from a study of T cell repertoires in cytomegalovirus infection. This clonotype has a handful of counts. The CDR3 is made up of 12 amino acids. V lost 5 bases to trimming and J lost 7 bases, with 8 bases between them. MiXCR was run by TCRdb on the reads, yielding one entry per CDR3 protein. The table includes more than 650,000 distinct CDR3 sequences, roughly a third detected once. The clonotype originates from a human donor in good health (CMV status not recorded). Some clones in this sample may be carry-over from other donors' samples. Sequencing was carried out using PBMCs. The genes are TRBV12-3 or TRBV12-4 and TRBJ2-2; D not resolved. Here the CDR3 reads CASSPVLGELFF. CDR3 sequence (DNA): TGTGCCAGCAGTCCGGTGCTCGGGGAGCTGTTTTTT.